This T cell receptor beta chain was captured in a study of T cells in Graves' hyperthyroidism and ophthalmopathy. Trimming cost V 5 bases and J 7 bases, with 19 bases left between them. CDR3 length equals 15 residues. Germline CDR1 is SGHTA and CDR2 is FQGTGA. The investigators amplified TCR beta CDR3 regions from RNA transcripts. First-round RT-PCR with HTBI primers amplified the TCR CDR3 region. TCRdb reprocessed the multiplex PCR reads with MiXCR, giving one entry per CDR3 protein. Of nearly 600,000 distinct CDR3 sequences in the sample, about 14% were seen once. Aged 18 to 65, the patients had hyperthyroidism that was newly diagnosed and had lasted under 2 months. For the diagnoses, clinical symptoms, serum thyroxine and TRAb, thyroid ultrasound and orbital computed tomography were used.

This sequence originates from a woman aged 30 to 39 with Graves' hyperthyroidism that later progressed to Graves' ophthalmopathy. V and J are TRBV7-3 and TRBJ2-3, with D perhaps matching TRBD1 (5 bases). The sample was blood. This chain's CDR3 is CASSLQAEPGNTQYF. CDR3 nucleotide sequence: TGTGCCAGCAGCCTACAGGCGGAACCAGGGAATACGCAGTATTTT.